The clone carrying this TCR beta chain was recorded only once. Its target is unknown. This sample is drawn from a study of T cells in tuberculosis. Whole-study context: In South Africa, adults with active tuberculosis were compared with IGRA-negative and latently infected IGRA-positive adolescents.

Study observations and caveats: Using the GMM-specific repertoire gave about 87% accuracy versus 70% with motifs.

Generated by immunoSEQ multiplex PCR, the TCRdb table keeps only in-frame clones and is missing some. The data contain tens of thousands of clones, roughly nine tenths of them singletons. Germline assignment: CDR1 MGHRA and CDR2 YSYEKL. The CDR3 has 16 residues. Trimming shortened V by 0 bases and J by 8 bases, and 19 bases separated the two germline ends. The clonotype comes from a donor aged 5-35 years with latent tuberculosis or without tuberculosis infection. Sample: PBMCs. The chain couples TRBV4-1 to TRBJ1-2; D possibly corresponds to TRBD1 (5 bases). For the CDR3, the DNA is TGCGCCAGCAGCCAAGAACGGCGGGGACTTGGACGGGGCTACACCTTC. It is translated as CASSQERRGLGRGYTF.